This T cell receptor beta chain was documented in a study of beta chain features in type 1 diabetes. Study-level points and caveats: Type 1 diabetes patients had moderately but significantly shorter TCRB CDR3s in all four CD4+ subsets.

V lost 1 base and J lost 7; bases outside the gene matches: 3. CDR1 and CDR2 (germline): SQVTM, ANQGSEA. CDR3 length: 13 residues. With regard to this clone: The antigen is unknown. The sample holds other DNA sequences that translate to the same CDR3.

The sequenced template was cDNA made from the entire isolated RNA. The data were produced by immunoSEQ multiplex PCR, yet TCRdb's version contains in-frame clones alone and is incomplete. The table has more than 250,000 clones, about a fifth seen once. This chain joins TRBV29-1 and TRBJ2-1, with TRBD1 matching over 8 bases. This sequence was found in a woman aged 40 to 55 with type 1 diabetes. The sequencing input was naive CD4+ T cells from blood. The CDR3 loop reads CSVEADRGNEQFF. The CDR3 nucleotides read TGCAGCGTTGAAGCTGACAGGGGAAATGAGCAGTTCTTC.